This TCR beta chain originates from a study of blood T cell repertoires in COVID-19. How the authors handled the data: How many nucleated cells were present was estimated from reference gene primer amplification. Clones were sequenced by immunoSEQ multiplex PCR, and TCRdb holds only the in-frame ones, with some missing. V, J and clone size reflect that table, while D and trimming were determined from the DNA. The sample consists of about 210,000 clones, approximately 90% of them appearing once. The CDR3 runs to 15 residues. Germline assignment: CDR1 KGHSH and CDR2 LQKENI. Trimming removed 2 bases from V and 6 bases from J, with 16 bases in between.

The chain recombines TRBV18 with TRBJ1-2, with a possible D match to TRBD1 (6 bases). The specimen sequenced was peripheral blood. The sequence came from a woman in her 40s with acute or convalescent COVID-19. The CDR3 nucleotides read TGTGCCAGCTCACCAGCGCTGGGCCAGGGGAATGGCTACACCTTC. Amino acid sequence: CASSPALGQGNGYTF.